These T cell receptor beta chains were read from a single sample in a study of cytomegalovirus exposure and HLA in healthy donors. Profiling relied on immunoSEQ multiplex PCR, and the TCRdb table lists in-frame clones only, not all of them. The sample has 200,000 to 250,000 clones, over 70% seen once. Sequences were obtained from PBMCs. The receptors stem from a boy aged 2-15 years in good health and CMV-seronegative. The CDR3 runs from the conserved cysteine through the conserved F or W. D genes are given only for firm matches. Expanded clones get a size class; other rows say once, few or many, or leave the size out.

TRBV10-1,TRBJ1-2,12,once,TRBD1,TGCGCCAGCCGGGACAGGGGGCGCGGCTACACCTTC,CASRDRGRGYTF
TRBV5-8,TRBJ2-2,10,-,-,TGTGCCAGCAGCTCTGTGGAGCTGTTTTTT,CASSSVELFF
TRBV27,TRBJ1-1,11,-,-,TGTGCCAGCAGTTTCGGCACTGAAGCTTTCTTT,CASSFGTEAFF
TRBV7-2,TRBJ2-7,13,-,-,TGTGCCAGCAGCTTAGCGGAGGCGCGCGAGCAGTACTTC,CASSLAEAREQYF
TRBV19,TRBJ1-2,18,-,TRBD1,TGTGCCAGTAGTATGGTATTGGGACAGGGGGCTATCATCTATGGCTACACCTTC,CASSMVLGQGAIIYGYTF
TRBV6-6,TRBJ1-4,12,-,-,TGTGCCAGCAGTTACTCCCGTGAAAAACTGTTTTTT,CASSYSREKLFF
TRBV7-9,TRBJ2-7,11,once,-,TGTGCCAGCAGCATTAGCTACGAGCAGTACTTC,CASSISYEQYF
TRBV4-1,TRBJ1-3,16,-,-,TGCGCCAGCAGCCCCGAGGGAGGGGTGTATGGAAACACCATATATTTT,CASSPEGGVYGNTIYF
TRBV2,TRBJ2-7,13,-,-,TGTGCCAGCAGTGGGGACTTACGCTACGAGCAGTACTTC,CASSGDLRYEQYF
TRBV6-5,TRBJ2-1,16,-,TRBD2,TGTGCCAGCAGTTACCGCCGTAGCGGGGGGGCGACTGAGCAGTTCTTC,CASSYRRSGGATEQFF
TRBV5-1,TRBJ2-1,16,-,TRBD2,TGCGCCAGCAGCTTGGAACTAGCGGGGGGCGTCAATGAGCAGTTCTTC,CASSLELAGGVNEQFF
TRBV10-2,TRBJ2-5,14,-,-,TGCGCCAGCAGTGATAGCGTCCGCGCAGAGACCCAGTACTTC,CASSDSVRAETQYF
TRBV7-9,TRBJ2-1,14,few,-,TGTGCCAGCAGCTTTGCCCGCCAGGGCGATGAGCAGTTCTTC,CASSFARQGDEQFF
TRBV6-4,TRBJ2-1,15,-,TRBD2,TGTGCCAGCAGCGCCGGGACTAGCGGGAGCTATGAGCAGTTCTTC,CASSAGTSGSYEQFF
TRBV15,TRBJ2-7,17,-,-,TGTGCCACCAGCAGAGCCTCCCGGGGGTTCCGGTCCTACGAGCAGTACTTC,CATSRASRGFRSYEQYF
TRBV19,TRBJ1-6,15,once,TRBD1,TGTGCCAGTAGTACAAAGGGACAGATTAATTCACCCCTCCACTTT,CASSTKGQINSPLHF
TRBV2,TRBJ2-4,12,once,-,TGTGCCAGCGGCGGGACTGAGCCCTCTCAGTACTTC,CASGGTEPSQYF
TRBV9,TRBJ2-2,16,-,-,TGTGCCAGCAGCGTAGACGGAGGGTTGGACACCGGGGAGCTGTTTTTT,CASSVDGGLDTGELFF
TRBV11-2,TRBJ2-7,13,-,-,TGTGCCAGCAGAAGAGGGCGCGACTACGAGCAGTACTTC,CASRRGRDYEQYF
TRBV6-1,TRBJ1-1,13,few,-,TGTGCCAGCAGTGGACACCTGAACACTGAAGCTTTCTTT,CASSGHLNTEAFF
TRBV25-1,TRBJ1-2,15,-,-,TGTGCCAGCAGAAGCCCGGGGGGAGCGAACTATGGCTACACCTTC,CASRSPGGANYGYTF
TRBV18,TRBJ2-7,15,-,TRBD1,TGTGCCAGCTCACCACGGGACAGGGTAAGGCACGAGCAGTACTTC,CASSPRDRVRHEQYF
TRBV4-1,TRBJ1-1,14,-,-,TGCGCCAGCAGCCAACCGGGACAGAACACTGAAGCTTTCTTT,CASSQPGQNTEAFF
TRBV30,TRBJ1-3,14,-,-,TGTGCCTGGAAGGTAGGGGGAGCTGGAAACACCATATATTTT,CAWKVGGAGNTIYF
TRBV5-1,TRBJ2-1,15,-,TRBD2,TGCGCCAGCAGCCCCGGACTAGGACGTTACAATGAGCAGTTCTTC,CASSPGLGRYNEQFF
TRBV11-3,TRBJ2-3,16,few,TRBD2,TGTGCCAGCAGCTTAGGAGCTAGCGGGGGAACAGATACGCAGTATTTT,CASSLGASGGTDTQYF
TRBV2,TRBJ2-5,13,-,TRBD1,TGTGCCAGCATCCGATCAGGGGGAGAGACCCAGTACTTC,CASIRSGGETQYF
TRBV7-9,TRBJ2-5,14,-,-,TGTGCCAGCAGCTTAGCGGGGGGCCAAGAGACCCAGTACTTC,CASSLAGGQETQYF
TRBV7-9,TRBJ1-3,15,-,-,TGTGCCAGCAGCTCGCGGTCTCTCACTGGAAACACCATATATTTT,CASSSRSLTGNTIYF
TRBV19,TRBJ1-1,12,-,-,TGTGCCAGTAGCGGACAGCGGTCGAAAGCTTTCTTT,CASSGQRSKAFF
TRBV5-1,TRBJ1-1,13,-,-,TGCGCCAGCAGCTTGAAAGGGGACACTGAAGCTTTCTTT,CASSLKGDTEAFF
TRBV6-1,TRBJ2-3,16,few,TRBD2,TGTGCCAGCAGTGAAGAACTAGCGGGAGCATCTAGTACGCAGTATTTT,CASSEELAGASSTQYF
TRBV7-8,TRBJ2-3,19,-,TRBD2,TGTGCCAGCAGCCTCGGACTAGCGGGAGGCCTCTTAATCACAGATACGCAGTATTTT,CASSLGLAGGLLITDTQYF
TRBV4-1,TRBJ2-2,16,-,TRBD2,TGCGCCAGCAGCCAAGATAAAGCGGGGGGGCATAAGGAGCTGTTTTTT,CASSQDKAGGHKELFF